A single sample is the source of the 5 T cell receptor beta chains below, sequenced in a study of cytomegalovirus exposure and HLA in healthy donors. The PCR had 60 Vbeta and 13 Jbeta primers. Clones were sequenced by immunoSEQ multiplex PCR, and TCRdb holds only the in-frame ones, with some missing. The sample includes over 150,000 clones, around 80% of them seen just once. Material: PBMCs. Source of these receptors: a man aged 35 to 55 in good health and CMV-seronegative.

This clone was seen a single time. The chain combines TRBV4-1 with TRBJ2-5, with D possibly being TRBD2 (6 bases). V shed 1 base and J shed 4 bases, with 13 bases lying between them. Germline CDR1 MGHRA, CDR2 YSYEKL. CDR3 length: 15 amino acids. The chain's CDR3 is CASSQGGSGVETQYF. DNA for the CDR3: TGCGCCAGCAGCCAAGGGGGTTCGGGGGTAGAGACCCAGTACTTC.

This clone was seen a single time. This rearrangement joins TRBV7-2 to TRBJ1-4; D is possibly TRBD1 (5 bases). The CDR3 totals 13 residues. Germline CDR1 reads SGHTA; CDR2 reads FQGNSA. V shed 5 bases and J shed 7 bases, with 11 bases lying between them. CDR3 in DNA: TGTGCCAGCAGCAAGGACATTACTGAAAAACTGTTTTTT. Its translation: CASSKDITEKLFF. Supplemented by reference TRBV7-2 and TRBJ1-4, the full variable domain reads GAGVSQSPSNKVTEKGKDVELRCDPISGHTALYWYRQSLGQGLEFLIYFQGNSAPDKSGLPSDRFSAERTGGSVSTLTIQRTQQEDSAVYLCASSKDITEKLFFGSGTQLSVL.

V gene TRBV4-1 combines with J gene TRBJ2-7, with TRBD2 matching over 7 bases. This CDR3 contains 15 residues. Germline CDR1 MGHRA, CDR2 YSYEKL. The ends lost 0 bases at V and 4 bases at J; junction bases unmatched: 6. The CDR3: CASSQDPGGGYEQYF. Written as DNA, the CDR3 is TGCGCCAGCAGCCAAGATCCCGGGGGAGGGTACGAGCAGTACTTC.

This clone turned up a few times. The chain is built from TRBV19 and TRBJ1-2; D is undetermined. CDR3 size: 14 residues. CDR1 and CDR2 (germline): LNHDA, SQIVND (reference sequence). Trimming took 6 bases from V and 8 from J, leaving 19 bases between them. The CDR3 sequence: CASRNGFLLEGYTF. In DNA, the CDR3 is TGTGCCAGTAGAAATGGTTTTTTACTAGAAGGCTACACCTTC.

CDR3 amino acids: CASSFDRTGELFF. Here the CDR3 DNA reads TGTGCCAGCAGCTTCGATAGAACCGGGGAGCTGTTTTTT. The chain links TRBV7-8 to TRBJ2-2; D remains ambiguous. Trimming shortened V by 3 bases and J by 5 bases, and 7 bases separated the two germline ends. The germline gives CDR1 SGHVS, CDR2 FQNEAQ. This CDR3 comprises 13 residues. The full variable domain, its missing parts supplied by reference TRBV7-8 and TRBJ2-2, is GAGVSQSPRYKVAKRGQDVALRCDPISGHVSLFWYQQALGQGPEFLTYFQNEAQLDKSGLPSDRFFAERPEGSVSTLKIQRTQQEDSAVYLCASSFDRTGELFFGEGSRLTVL.